This is a list of T cell receptor beta chains from one sample in a study of PD-L1 blockade in urothelial cancer. The method was immunoSEQ multiplex PCR; TCRdb's version includes in-frame clones alone and lacks a portion of them. The sample holds some 80,000 clones; 70% to 90% are singletons and the top ten take more than 6.5%. Sequenced here: PBMCs, sampled around atezolizumab (anti-PD-L1) treatment. These receptors originate from a man in his forties with urothelial cancer. Each CDR3 is given with its conserved first and last residue. A D gene is named only where the DNA matches it firmly. Rows give clone size only sometimes, using once, few, many, or a class for an expanded clone.

TRBJ1-5 | TRBV6-5 | NA | NA | CAPLGQKGQPQHF | TGTGCCCCTCTCGGACAGAAGGGTCAGCCCCAGCATTTT
TRBJ2-7 | TRBV29-1 | NA | TRBD1 | CSVGGTGLGGQYF | TGCAGCGTTGGGGGGACAGGCCTCGGTGGGCAGTACTTC
TRBJ2-2 | TRBV6-5 | NA | NA | CASSYFQTGELFF | TGTGCCAGCAGTTACTTCCAAACCGGGGAGCTGTTTTTT
TRBJ1-1 | TRBV5-1 | once | TRBD1 | CASSSRDRVTEAFF | TGCGCCAGCAGCTCCCGGGACAGGGTGACTGAAGCTTTCTTT
TRBJ2-3 | TRBV23-1 | once | NA | CASSPPPGDTQYF | TGCGCCAGCAGTCCCCCCCCCGGAGATACGCAGTATTTT
TRBJ1-2 | TRBV6-1 | few | TRBD1 | CASQGVGANYGYTF | TGTGCCAGTCAGGGGGTGGGAGCTAACTATGGCTACACCTTC
TRBJ1-2 | TRBV6-4 | NA | TRBD1 | CASSRQSGTVDGYTF | TGTGCCAGCAGTCGCCAATCGGGGACAGTAGATGGCTACACCTTC
TRBJ1-2 | TRBV25-1 | NA | NA | CASSDSTGNYGYTF | TGTGCCAGCAGTGACTCGACGGGTAACTATGGCTACACCTTC
TRBJ2-1 | TRBV10-3 | NA | TRBD2 | CAISEAGGREQFF | TGTGCCATCAGTGAAGCGGGAGGGCGCGAGCAGTTCTTC
TRBJ2-3 | TRBV19 | NA | TRBD2 | CASTPPRGDGRDTQYF | TGTGCCAGTACCCCTCCCCGGGGGGACGGCCGTGACACGCAGTATTTT
TRBJ1-2 | TRBV30 | NA | NA | CAWSVESRGTYGYTF | TGTGCCTGGAGTGTGGAGTCGAGGGGGACCTATGGCTACACCTTC
TRBJ2-3 | TRBV28 | NA | TRBD2 | CASKGTTGGGTLDTQYF | TGTGCCAGCAAAGGAACCACCGGGGGAGGGACCTTGGATACGCAGTATTTT
TRBJ1-1 | TRBV19 | NA | NA | CASTPRVTNTEAFF | TGTGCCAGTACACCACGGGTTACGAACACTGAAGCTTTCTTT
TRBJ2-2 | TRBV27 | NA | TRBD2 | CASSPQAGDSTGELFF | TGTGCCAGCAGCCCCCAAGCGGGAGATAGCACCGGGGAGCTGTTTTTT
TRBJ1-5 | TRBV27 | NA | NA | CASSSGLVNQPQHF | TGTGCCAGCAGTTCCGGGTTAGTCAATCAGCCCCAGCATTTT
TRBJ1-2 | TRBV27 | NA | TRBD1 | CASSLRSGGGYTF | TGTGCCAGCAGTTTAAGATCAGGGGGTGGCTACACCTTC
TRBJ1-2 | TRBV7-2 | NA | NA | CASSLGGLLYGYTF | TGTGCCAGCAGCTTAGGAGGTCTTCTTTATGGCTACACCTTC
TRBJ1-1 | TRBV4-3 | NA | NA | CASSQSTGKTEAFF | TGCGCCAGCAGCCAATCCACAGGGAAGACTGAAGCTTTCTTT
TRBJ2-2 | TRBV5-1 | NA | TRBD2 | CASSLGSGDTGELFF | TGCGCCAGCAGCTTGGGTAGCGGGGACACCGGGGAGCTGTTTTTT
TRBJ2-1 | TRBV28 | NA | TRBD2 | CASSLAGGPVNEQFF | TGTGCCAGCAGTTTAGCGGGAGGGCCGGTAAATGAGCAGTTCTTC
TRBJ2-1 | TRBV7-9 | NA | TRBD2 | CASAGGSSYNEQFF | TGTGCCTCCGCGGGAGGAAGCTCCTACAATGAGCAGTTCTTC
TRBJ2-7 | TRBV7-8 | NA | TRBD1 | CASSPRQGKSYEQYF | TGTGCCAGCAGCCCTAGACAGGGGAAGTCCTACGAGCAGTACTTC
TRBJ2-6 | TRBV5-1 | NA | TRBD1 | CASSPGQFSGANVLTF | TGCGCCAGCAGCCCGGGACAGTTCTCTGGGGCCAACGTCCTGACTTTC
TRBJ1-2 | TRBV15 | NA | NA | CATSRDLSERHGYTF | TGTGCCACCAGCAGAGATCTAAGTGAGAGGCACGGCTACACCTTC
TRBJ2-7 | TRBV5-3 | NA | TRBD2 | CARSLGGTSGRIHEQYF | TGTGCCAGAAGCTTAGGCGGGACTAGCGGGAGAATCCACGAGCAGTACTTC
TRBJ2-3 | TRBV7-8 | NA | NA | CASSLAGSWDTQYF | TGTGCCAGCAGCTTAGCAGGTAGCTGGGATACGCAGTATTTT
TRBJ1-2 | TRBV4-1 | once | TRBD1 | CASSQGAPDRDVYGYTF | TGCGCCAGCAGCCAAGGGGCCCCAGACAGGGACGTTTATGGCTACACCTTC
TRBJ1-2 | TRBV27 | NA | NA | CASSFFPDDGYTF | TGTGCCAGCAGTTTCTTTCCAGATGATGGCTACACCTTC
TRBJ2-7 | TRBV27 | NA | NA | CASGTHNSYEQYF | TGTGCCAGCGGGACTCACAACTCCTACGAGCAGTACTTC
TRBJ2-3 | TRBV5-8 | once | NA | CASSLRAGAGDTQYF | TGTGCCAGCAGCTTGAGGGCAGGGGCAGGGGATACGCAGTATTTT
TRBJ2-1 | TRBV21-1 | NA | NA | CASSGRGWGRDPYNEQFF | TGTGCCAGCAGCGGTCGAGGTTGGGGGAGGGATCCCTACAATGAGCAGTTCTTC
TRBJ1-1 | TRBV6-5 | NA | NA | CASSYSGSGGTEAFF | TGTGCCAGCAGTTACTCCGGGTCCGGGGGAACTGAAGCTTTCTTT
TRBJ2-5 | TRBV27 | NA | NA | CASSLSVTLLAGKQETQYF | TGTGCCAGCAGTTTATCCGTAACTCTCCTCGCGGGGAAACAAGAGACCCAGTACTTC
TRBJ2-3 | TRBV5-4 | NA | NA | CASRIEASRTDTQYF | TGTGCCAGCAGGATAGAAGCCTCCCGCACAGATACGCAGTATTTT
TRBJ2-5 | TRBV6-6 | few | TRBD2 | CASSYLAGQETQYF | TGTGCCAGCAGTTACTTAGCGGGACAAGAGACCCAGTACTTC
TRBJ2-2 | TRBV18 | NA | TRBD1 | CASSVRTGTNTGELFF | TGTGCCAGCTCCGTAAGGACAGGGACGAACACCGGGGAGCTGTTTTTT
TRBJ2-3 | TRBV6-1 | NA | NA | CASTWGPDTQYF | TGTGCCAGCACCTGGGGGCCAGATACGCAGTATTTT
TRBJ1-5 | TRBV5-1 | once | NA | CASLGGRDNQPQHF | TGCGCCAGCCTGGGGGGGCGCGACAATCAGCCCCAGCATTTT
TRBJ1-1 | TRBV7-2 | once | NA | CASSLGAGTEAFF | TGTGCCAGCAGCTTAGGGGCGGGCACTGAAGCTTTCTTT
TRBJ2-7 | TRBV7-3 | NA | TRBD1 | CASSPAGTGKFGEQYF | TGTGCCAGCAGCCCGGCAGGGACAGGAAAATTTGGGGAGCAGTACTTC
TRBJ2-7 | TRBV5-6 | NA | TRBD2 | CASSSSRLAGPSNEQYF | TGTGCCAGCAGCTCCTCTAGACTAGCGGGACCATCAAACGAGCAGTACTTC
TRBJ2-1 | TRBV30 | NA | NA | CAWSLFGQSGQYGQFF | TGTGCCTGGAGTCTCTTCGGACAGTCCGGACAATATGGGCAGTTCTTC
TRBJ1-2 | TRBV5-1 | NA | TRBD1 | CASSFRTGPDGYTF | TGCGCCAGCAGCTTCCGGACAGGGCCAGATGGCTACACCTTC
TRBJ2-2 | TRBV9 | NA | NA | CASSSVLGERTGELFF | TGTGCCAGCAGCTCAGTACTTGGGGAGAGAACCGGGGAGCTGTTTTTT
TRBJ1-1 | TRBV6-5 | NA | TRBD1 | CASSVDRGWTEAFF | TGTGCCAGCAGTGTGGACAGGGGGTGGACTGAAGCTTTCTTT
TRBJ2-2 | TRBV29-1 | NA | NA | CSVVTRPGELFF | TGCAGCGTTGTGACTAGACCCGGGGAGCTGTTTTTT
TRBJ1-3 | TRBV6-6 | NA | NA | CASSYLANTIYF | TGTGCCAGCAGTTACCTGGCAAACACCATATATTTT
TRBJ1-5 | TRBV28 | NA | NA | CASTGQFNQPQHF | TGTGCCAGCACAGGGCAATTCAATCAGCCCCAGCATTTT
TRBJ2-7 | TRBV5-6 | NA | NA | CASSLTLTYEQYF | TGTGCCAGCAGCTTGACTTTGACCTACGAGCAGTACTTC
TRBJ1-1 | TRBV5-6 | once | TRBD1 | CASSFQGGTEAFF | TGTGCCAGCAGCTTTCAGGGGGGAACTGAAGCTTTCTTT
TRBJ1-2 | TRBV2 | NA | TRBD1 | CASGQGAFGYTF | TGTGCCAGCGGACAGGGGGCTTTCGGCTACACCTTC
TRBJ2-7 | TRBV29-1 | NA | TRBD1 | CSVEGPGQGTYEQYF | TGCAGCGTTGAAGGGCCCGGACAGGGCACATACGAGCAGTACTTC
TRBJ2-2 | TRBV27 | NA | NA | CASSLAPRTGELFF | TGTGCCAGCAGTTTAGCCCCGAGGACCGGGGAGCTGTTTTTT